This record concerns one T cell receptor (beta chain) sequence. This clonotype was counted a few times. The antigen this receptor binds is unknown. Base qualities are not at hand, and no much larger clone is one base apart. These data come from a study of T-cell reconstitution after alpha-beta-depleted transplantation in children (dated by TCRdb to about 2016). In terms of the full investigation: The study quantitatively tracked T-cell immune reconstitution after TCRalphabeta/CD19-depleted allogeneic hematopoietic cell transplantation in children using TCR repertoire profiling. The research as a whole found: Apparently early alphabetaT-cell count recovery about two months after transplant reportedly relied on only several hundred rapidly expanded clones derived from non-depleted graft cells. In some patients, the high TCRbeta diversity seen at day 60 was put down to recipient T cells and intrathymic progenitors that had survived conditioning. Over the following months the frequencies of hyperexpanded clones went down, and after one year T-cell counts and TCRbeta diversity were mostly credited to newly produced T cells.

Library prep was done by PCR. Sequenced on an Illumina HiSeq 2500. TCR library preparation used molecular barcoding, with unique molecular identifiers applied to normalize quantification of the TCRbeta repertoire. The raw public data were reprocessed by TCRdb itself: fastp quality trimming at Q25, MiXCR clonotype calling, in-frame beta chains only. When rows share a CDR3 protein, they turn into one entry using the most common DNA and genes. Present in this sample are about 470,000 distinct CDR3 sequences, 43% of which were seen just once. The ten largest clones represent under 30% of the sample. The treatment or condition tag for this specimen amounts to: allogeneic hematopoietic cell transplantation with graft depleted of TCRalphabeta T cells and CD19 B cells. The children who served as transplant recipients had been given grafts of TCRalphabeta/CD19-depleted allogeneic hematopoietic cells. The CDR3 starts with the cysteine, ends with the phenylalanine, and has 15 residues. The CDR3 DNA has 45 bases and is translated from base 1. At the junction V is shortened by 7 bases and J by 10 bases; bases outside the gene matches: 15. Sequences SNHLY (CDR1) and FYNNEI (CDR2) are obtained from the germline V gene.

Sequencing was performed on PBMCs, taken before TCRalphabeta/CD19-depleted stem cell transplant. This receptor chain uses TRBV2 and TRBJ2-1; the central 8 bases match TRBD1. This TCR was sampled from a girl aged 2-10 years with aplastic anemia, due to receive a stem cell transplant. The sequenced DNA is TGTGCCAGCACCGAAACCGGGACAGGTTCCAGCGAGCAGTTCTTC. This codes for CASTETGTGSSEQFF. Beyond the CDR3, the reference TRBV2 and TRBJ2-1 genes provide the residues; the full variable domain reads: EPEVTQTPSHQVTQMGQEVILRCVPISNHLYFYWYRQILGQKVEFLVSFYNNEISEKSEIFDDQFSVERPDGSNFTLKIRSTKLEDSAMYFCASTETGTGSSEQFFGPGTRLTVL.